Each of the 27 T cell receptor beta chains below was sequenced from the same sample in a study of beta chain features in type 1 diabetes (dated by TCRdb to the late 2010s). The protocol used for the library was the immunoSEQ multiplex PCR assay. The entire amount of isolated RNA was reverse transcribed using the High Capacity cDNA Reverse Transcription Kit, so the sequenced TCRB transcripts were expressed ones. This is the immuneACCESS table as TCRdb keeps it, with only in-frame sequences that have V and J called. A part of the clones is gone; compared with another copy, unresolved V genes explain less than half, and the rest is unexplained. The table for this sample lists 300,000 to 400,000 clones; less than 9.5% of them were counted only once. The biggest ten clones account for around 0.45% of the sample. Material: central memory CD4+ T cells from blood. The receptors originated from a woman in her late teens or twenties in good health.

This clone showed up just a few times. The chain combines TRBV6-5 with TRBJ2-2; weak D call: TRBD2 (5 bases). The CDR3 has 15 amino acids. Germline CDR1 MNHEY, CDR2 SVGAGI. The V end was cut by 0 bases, the J end by 6 bases, with 11 bases between. CDR3 sequence: CASSYSPSQAGELFF. The CDR3 nucleotides read TGTGCCAGCAGTTACTCACCTAGCCAAGCCGGGGAGCTGTTTTTT.

This clone was recorded a few times. V usage is TRBV2 and J usage is TRBJ2-7, with 7 positions matching TRBD2. The CDR3 is 14 amino acids. Germline trimming cut 4 bases from V and 4 bases from J; bases unmatched to any gene: 7. Germline CDR1 SNHLY, CDR2 FYNNEI. The CDR3 is CASSVAGAGYEQYF. The CDR3 nucleotides are TGTGCCAGCAGTGTGGCGGGAGCTGGATACGAGCAGTACTTC.

The V gene is TRBV2, the J gene TRBJ2-1; 8 positions match TRBD1. The CDR3 is 15 amino acids. V shed 7 bases and J 3 bases; nucleotides not matched to a gene: 8. In germline, CDR1 is SNHLY, CDR2 FYNNEI. The CDR3 here is CASTSRQGRYNEQFF. The CDR3 DNA reads as TGTGCCAGCACCTCTAGACAGGGGCGCTACAATGAGCAGTTCTTC.

This clone has only a few counts. The chain combines TRBV4-3 with TRBJ2-5; D is uncertain. Germline V gene sequence: CDR1 LGHNA, CDR2 YSLEER. V dropped 4 bases and J dropped 5 bases, with 20 bases sitting between them. CDR3 length: 16 amino acids. This chain's CDR3 is CASSLRAGAHSETQYF. The CDR3 DNA follows: TGCGCCAGCAGCCTAAGGGCAGGCGCTCATTCGGAGACCCAGTACTTC.

V is TRBV6-1 and J is TRBJ2-7, with TRBD2 matching 8 bases. V lost 3 bases and J lost 6; bases outside the gene matches: 7. Germline values: CDR1 MNHNS, CDR2 SASEGT. This CDR3 region has 14 residues. The CDR3 bases are TGTGCCAGCAGTGACAGCGGGAGTACCCGCGAGCAGTACTTC. Translated: CASSDSGSTREQYF.

The chain uses TRBV9 and TRBJ2-1; D is perhaps TRBD2 (7 bases). The CDR3 covers 13 residues. V shed 0 bases and J shed 9 bases, with 10 bases lying between them. The germline gives CDR1 SGDLS, CDR2 YYNGEE. The CDR3 reads CASSVAGGGEQFF. The CDR3 DNA reads TGTGCCAGCAGCGTAGCGGGGGGCGGTGAGCAGTTCTTC.

V gene TRBV7-9 combines with J gene TRBJ2-2; D call uncertain. Trimming took off 2 bases at V and 1 base at J, with 2 bases between the two ends. Germline loops: CDR1 SEHNR, CDR2 FQNEAQ (reference sequence). This CDR3 region has 13 residues. This CDR3 reads CASSLRNTGELFF. The CDR3 coding sequence is TGTGCCAGCAGCTTAAGGAACACCGGGGAGCTGTTTTTT.

The chain is built from TRBV6-6 and TRBJ2-2; either TRBD1 or TRBD2 may fit D (5 bases each). The V end was cut by 9 bases, the J end by 7 bases, with 15 bases between. Germline CDR1 and CDR2: MNHNY and SVGAGI (reference sequence). The CDR3 consists of 13 residues. For the CDR3, the DNA is TGTGCCAGTAGGGGCCCTGGGGGCGGGGAGCTGTTTTTT. Translating it yields CASRGPGGGELFF.

A few counts support this clone. The genes are TRBV28 and TRBJ2-7; possible D gene TRBD1, 6 bases. The ends were cut back, 3 bases at V and 2 bases at J, with 20 bases in the middle. Looked up from germline, CDR1 is MDHEN and CDR2 is SYDVKM. This CDR3 comprises 17 residues. The CDR3 nucleotides are TGTGCCAGCAGTTTGTCCAGGGGAAGGGACCTAACCTACGAGCAGTACTTC. Translated: CASSLSRGRDLTYEQYF. Supplemented by reference TRBV28 and TRBJ2-7, the full variable domain reads DVKVTQSSRYLVKRTGEKVFLECVQDMDHENMFWYRQDPGLGLRLIYFSYDVKMKEKGDIPEGYSVSREKKERFSLILESASTNQTSMYLCASSLSRGRDLTYEQYFGPGTRLTVT.

The table lists this clone with a few counts. V gene TRBV29-1 combines with J gene TRBJ1-1; D is unresolved. V was clipped by 5 bases and J by 6 bases, with 10 bases between them. The germline V gene has CDR1 SQVTM and CDR2 ANQGSEA. The CDR3 is 11 residues long. The chain's CDR3 is CSVQVGPEAFF. The CDR3 DNA reads TGCAGCGTTCAGGTAGGCCCTGAAGCTTTCTTT.

This clone was counted a few times. This chain links TRBV25-1 with TRBJ2-5; TRBD2 aligns across 12 bases. Germline loops: CDR1 MGHDK, CDR2 SYGVNS. Unmatched junction bases numbered 9, after V lost 5 bases and J lost 2 bases. This CDR3 has 17 residues. CDR3 in amino acids: CASSPASGRGRQETQYF. The CDR3 DNA follows: TGTGCCAGCAGTCCGGCTAGCGGGAGGGGGAGGCAAGAGACCCAGTACTTC.

This clone turned up a few times. The chain uses TRBV19 and TRBJ2-7; 8 nucleotides match TRBD1. CDR1 and CDR2 from the germline V gene are LNHDA and SQIVND (reference sequence). V was clipped by 6 bases and J by 1 base; unmatched bases: 5. The CDR3 spans 14 residues. In nucleotides, the CDR3 is TGTGCCAGTAGCCGACAGGGGTTATCCTACGAGCAGTACTTC. Amino acids: CASSRQGLSYEQYF.

This clone was counted only a few times. This chain connects TRBV14 to TRBJ2-1; the D gene could be TRBD1 or TRBD2 (5 bases each). CDR3 length: 18 residues. The V end was cut by 3 bases, the J end by 0 bases, with 18 bases between. The germline CDR1 and CDR2 sequences are SGHDN and FVKESK. The CDR3 DNA is TGTGCCAGCAGCCAGGGAGTGACAGCACTCCGCTCCTACAATGAGCAGTTCTTC. This translates into CASSQGVTALRSYNEQFF.

The chain recombines TRBV5-1 with TRBJ2-5; D may correspond to TRBD1 or TRBD2 (6 bases each). Deletions cut 4 bases from V and 4 bases from J, with 17 bases between. Germline V lookup: CDR1 SGHRS, CDR2 YFSETQ. There are 15 residues in the CDR3. The CDR3 bases are TGCGCCAGCAGCACGTTCTCCAGGGGAGGAGAGACCCAGTACTTC. This gives the protein CASSTFSRGGETQYF.

V gene TRBV18 combines with J gene TRBJ2-2; TRBD2 agrees at 8 bases. Germline CDR1 and CDR2: KGHSH and LQKENI. The CDR3 extends over 17 amino acids. The trim removed 2 bases at V and 6 bases at J, leaving 11 bases unmatched. The CDR3 nucleotides are TGTGCCAGCTCACCATTCTTTGCGGGAGGTTTCCCCGGGGAGCTGTTTTTT. It specifies CASSPFFAGGFPGELFF.

The chain employs TRBV29-1 and TRBJ2-1; D perhaps matches TRBD1 (6 bases). Trimming removed 3 bases at V and 6 bases at J, with 6 bases between. Germline V gene data show CDR1 as SQVTM and CDR2 as ANQGSEA. The CDR3 is 11 amino acids. The CDR3 DNA follows: TGCAGCGTTGACAGGGGCAATGAGCAGTTCTTC. This encodes CSVDRGNEQFF.

This clone was observed a handful of times. The chain uses TRBV21-1 and TRBJ1-1. TRBV21-1 is termed a pseudogene. This CDR3 region has 15 residues. The chain's CDR3 is CASSNNHGLNTEAFF. In nucleotides, the CDR3 is TGTGCCAGCAGCAATAACCACGGGTTGAACACTGAAGCTTTCTTT.

This clone was counted many times. The gene calls are TRBV19 and TRBJ2-1; D is possibly TRBD1 (7 bases). This CDR3 spans 17 amino acids. The V end was cut by 3 bases, the J end by 0 bases, with 15 bases between. From germline, CDR1 is LNHDA and CDR2 SQIVND (reference sequence). Written as DNA, the CDR3 is TGTGCCAGTAGTATTGGAGGGGGCCTTAGCTCCTACAATGAGCAGTTCTTC. As protein: CASSIGGGLSSYNEQFF.

This rearrangement joins TRBV7-2 to TRBJ2-7; no clear D gene. This CDR3 is 14 amino acids long. With 0 bases removed from V and 3 bases from J, the gap between germline ends came to 9 bases. The germline gives CDR1 SGHTA, CDR2 FQGNSA. The CDR3 spells CASSLASLNYEQYF. CDR3 DNA: TGTGCCAGCAGCTTAGCCTCCCTTAACTACGAGCAGTACTTC.

In its sample, this clone was seen a few times. The J gene is TRBJ2-5, the V gene TRBV2; the match to TRBD2 covers 15 bases. Germline CDR1 reads SNHLY; CDR2 reads FYNNEI. The CDR3 consists of 17 residues. Trimming at V came to 6 bases and at J to 7 bases, leaving 12 bases not matched to a gene. The CDR3 nucleotides read TGTGCCAGCAGAGATATACGGACTAGCGGGAGGGCCGGGACCCAGTACTTC. Translated, it gives CASRDIRTSGRAGTQYF.

Only a few counts were recorded for this clone. The chain has TRBV27 and TRBJ2-1; D is uncertain. Looked up from germline, CDR1 is MNHEY and CDR2 is SMNVEV (reference sequence). V was clipped by 6 bases and J by 0 bases, with 12 bases between them. The CDR3 loop spans 15 amino acids. The chain's CDR3 is CASSPNSVSYNEQFF. The DNA of the CDR3 is TGTGCCAGCAGCCCGAATAGTGTCTCCTACAATGAGCAGTTCTTC.

Ten or more counts support this clone. V usage is TRBV28 and J usage is TRBJ2-4; no reliable D call. V was trimmed by 4 bases and J by 8 bases, leaving 15 bases between them. Germline lookup yields CDR1 MDHEN and CDR2 SYDVKM. CDR3 length: 14 residues. The CDR3 region is CASSSGSNPYIQYF. CDR3 bases: TGTGCCAGCAGTTCTGGCTCAAACCCCTACATTCAGTACTTC.

Note on this clone: It is likely a read error: a sequence one base away is far more abundant. The chain employs TRBV5-6 and TRBJ2-3; D unclear. Per the germline V gene, CDR1 is SGHDT and CDR2 is YYEEEE. Deletions cut 3 bases from V and 0 bases from J, with 5 bases between. There are 13 residues in the CDR3. The CDR3 is CASSWGSTDTQYF. For the CDR3, the DNA is TGTGCCAGCAGCTGGGGAAGCACAGATACGCAGTATTTT.

This clone has at least ten counts. The rearrangement joins TRBV5-1 to TRBJ2-1; D gene unclear. V dropped 6 bases and J dropped 1 base, with 14 bases sitting between them. This CDR3 spans 15 amino acids. CDR1 and CDR2 (germline): SGHRS, YFSETQ. In DNA, the CDR3 is TGCGCCAGCAAAAAGGGTGGTGGATCCTACAATGAGCAGTTCTTC. Translated: CASKKGGGSYNEQFF.

CDR3 region: CASSITAYEQYF. The CDR3, as DNA: TGTGCCAGCAGTATTACAGCTTACGAGCAGTACTTC. The rearrangement uses TRBV7-9 and TRBJ2-7; D not certain. V lost 6 bases and J lost 4, with 10 bases in between. Germline V gene data show CDR1 as SEHNR and CDR2 as FQNEAQ (reference sequence). This CDR3 is 12 amino acids long.

This clone was seen a few times. The V call is TRBV4-2, the J call TRBJ2-7, with D perhaps TRBD1 (5 bases). In germline, CDR1 is LGHNA, CDR2 YNFKEQ. The CDR3 length is 15 residues. V lost 3 bases and J 3 bases, leaving 15 bases between the germline ends. The CDR3 DNA reads TGTGCCAGCAGCCAGACATGGACGGACAACTACGAGCAGTACTTC. It encodes CASSQTWTDNYEQYF.

At least ten counts were recorded for this clone. The gene calls are TRBV28 and TRBJ2-4; D call uncertain. CDR1 and CDR2 (germline): MDHEN, SYDVKM. This CDR3 has 13 residues. The V end lost 8 bases, the J end lost 0 bases, and 8 bases lay between the germline ends. CDR3 residues: CASGVLAKNIQYF. Written as DNA, the CDR3 is TGTGCCAGCGGAGTGTTAGCCAAAAACATTCAGTACTTC.